The sequence of this T cell receptor beta chain was determined in a study of T cells after yellow fever vaccination. This clonotype has a handful of counts. TCRdb re-derived calls from the 5' RACE reads in MiXCR, one entry per CDR3 protein. The sample includes around 250,000 distinct CDR3 sequences, approximately 5.2% of them seen just once. This TCR derives from a man aged 18 to 35 who received the YFV17D yellow fever vaccine. The sample was CD4+ T cells sorted from PBMCs, taken on the day of the yellow fever booster vaccination.

This chain's CDR3 is CSVEFTSGGVIGGTDTQYF. The CDR3 DNA reads TGCAGCGTTGAATTTACTAGCGGGGGGGTGATCGGAGGCACAGATACGCAGTATTTT. The J gene is TRBJ2-3, the V gene TRBV29-1; 13 bases align to TRBD2. The CDR3 covers 19 residues. Germline CDR1 reads SQVTM; CDR2 reads ANQGSEA. J lost 1 base, V lost 2 bases, and 12 bases had no gene match.